A single sample is the source of the 5 T cell receptor beta chains below, sequenced in a study of OX40 agonist ivuxolimab in advanced cancers. The data were produced by immunoSEQ multiplex PCR, yet TCRdb's version contains in-frame clones alone and is incomplete. The sample shows over 55,000 clones, 65% to 85% of them seen only once. The sequences come from CD4+ or CD8+ T cells sorted from blood, collected in a trial of the OX40 agonist ivuxolimab. The receptor set was obtained from an adult with an advanced solid tumor such as melanoma, head and neck, liver or kidney cancer.

This clone is classed as medium-sized. This rearrangement joins TRBV29-1 to TRBJ1-6; 7 bases match TRBD1. Germline CDR1 and CDR2: SQVTM and ANQGSEA. J gave up 5 bases and V 5 bases, and 3 bases lay outside the gene matches. The CDR3 consists of 13 residues. DNA of the CDR3: TGCAGCGTTCGGGACAGCAATAATTCACCCCTCCACTTT. Amino acid sequence: CSVRDSNNSPLHF.

This sequence joins TRBV29-1 and TRBJ1-3; D not certain. V was cut by 5 bases and J by 2 bases, with 19 bases left in between. Germline values: CDR1 SQVTM, CDR2 ANQGSEA. This CDR3 comprises 16 residues. The CDR3 loop reads CSVNTGPSSPGNTIYF. The CDR3 bases are TGCAGCGTTAACACCGGGCCAAGCTCCCCTGGAAACACCATATATTTT.

This chain links TRBV6-6 with TRBJ2-7; weak D call: TRBD2 (5 bases). Germline lookup yields CDR1 MNHNY and CDR2 SVGAGI (reference sequence). The CDR3 sequence is 13 residues long. Between the trimmed V and J ends, which lost 5 bases and 4 bases, there was a span of 12 bases. CDR3 coding DNA: TGTGCCAGCAGTCAGCGGACGAAATACGAGCAGTACGTC. It translates to CASSQRTKYEQYV.

This chain uses TRBV7-9 with TRBJ2-1; 9 bases fit TRBD1. V dropped 4 bases and J dropped 4; count of bases not matched to a gene: 8. This CDR3 contains 16 residues. Germline CDR1 reads SEHNR; CDR2 reads FQNEAQ (reference sequence). CDR3 residues: CASSSFDRGEYNEQFF. The CDR3 DNA sequence: TGTGCCAGCAGCTCCTTCGACAGGGGGGAATACAATGAGCAGTTCTTC.

The CDR3 sequence: CASSLNYNEQFF. In DNA form, the CDR3 reads TGCGCCAGCAGCTTGAACTACAATGAGCAGTTCTTC. This chain links TRBV5-1 with TRBJ2-1; unclear D gene. Germline V lookup: CDR1 SGHRS, CDR2 YFSETQ. The CDR3 runs 12 residues. V lost 1 base, J lost 3 bases, and 2 bases lay in between.